One and the same sample provided the 30 T cell receptor beta chains below, sequenced in a study of shared clonotypes between healthy human individuals (dated by TCRdb to the early 2020s). CD8 naive samples consisted of CD45RO-negative cells that were positively selected for CCR7, yielding a CD45RA+CCR7+ population without TemRA cells. To prepare the library, the immunoSEQ multiplex PCR assay was applied. Imported from immuneACCESS, the table was reduced by TCRdb to in-frame sequences with V and J called. These copies leave out some clones; in studies compared against another copy, an unresolved V gene accounts for under half, and the cause of the remainder is not known. Counted in this sample were some 2.1 million clones; over 85% of them appeared once. 0.9% to 1.4% of the sample is in the top ten clones. The sequencing sample was made of naive CD8+ T cells sorted from blood. The cell subset or site label, read with the paper, signifies: CD45RA+CCR7+. These receptors originate from a man younger than 35 in good health.

Regarding this clone: This CDR3 is also generated by other DNA sequences in the sample. The chain carries TRBV2 and TRBJ2-7; the D gene is possibly TRBD1 (5 bases). CDR1 is SNHLY and CDR2 is FYNNEI in the germline V gene. The CDR3 length is 14 residues. Trimming left V 1 base short and J 3 bases short, with 10 bases between. In nucleotides, the CDR3 is TGTGCCAGCAGTGAAGGGGCAGGGAACTACGAGCAGTACTTC. This gives the protein CASSEGAGNYEQYF.

V usage is TRBV19 and J usage is TRBJ2-3, with TRBD2 matching 12 bases. Trimming at V came to 9 bases and at J to 4 bases, leaving 8 bases not matched to a gene. The CDR3 is 15 residues long. CDR1 and CDR2 (germline): LNHDA, SQIVND (reference sequence). CDR3 residues: CASSQTSGRADTQYF. The DNA for the CDR3 is TGTGCCAGCAGTCAGACTAGCGGGAGAGCAGATACGCAGTATTTT.

The rearrangement links TRBV6-5 to TRBJ2-3; 8 bases align to TRBD2. CDR1 and CDR2 from the germline V gene are MNHEY and SVGAGI. There are 15 residues in the CDR3. V was clipped by 11 bases and J by 3 bases; unmatched bases: 13. The CDR3 nucleotides read TGTGCCGCAGGGGCAGCGGGAGATTTGACAGATACGCAGTATTTT. This encodes CAAGAAGDLTDTQYF.

The chain recombines TRBV10-1 with TRBJ2-3; D remains ambiguous. The CDR3 totals 13 residues. Germline V gene sequence: CDR1 WNHNN, CDR2 SYGVQD (reference sequence). The V gene lost 5 bases and the J gene lost 7 bases, with 13 bases spanning the gap. In nucleotides, the CDR3 is TGCGCCAGCAGTTCGATGGTAACCTATACGCAGTATTTT. It translates to CASSSMVTYTQYF.

The chain couples TRBV19 to TRBJ2-7; either TRBD1 or TRBD2 may supply D (5 bases each). V lost 5 bases to trimming and J lost 3 bases, with 11 bases between them. Germline V CDR1 and CDR2: LNHDA, SQIVND (reference sequence). This CDR3 has 13 residues. CDR3 amino acids: CASSPGRNYEQYF. As DNA, the CDR3 is TGTGCCAGTAGTCCGGGGCGGAACTACGAGCAGTACTTC.

This chain uses TRBV30 with TRBJ2-2; a weak D match, TRBD1 (6 bases). V was shortened by 5 bases and J by 0 bases, with 16 bases between the two germline ends. Germline-derived CDR1 and CDR2 are GTSNPN and SVGIG (reference sequence). The CDR3 consists of 16 residues. Here the CDR3 reads CAWEDSINANTGELFF. CDR3 sequence (DNA): TGTGCCTGGGAGGACAGCATCAACGCGAACACCGGGGAGCTGTTTTTT.

The rearrangement links TRBV27 to TRBJ2-7; 10 bases agree with TRBD2. J lost 0 bases, V lost 5 bases, and 4 bases had no gene match. This CDR3 has 15 amino acids. CDR1 and CDR2 from the germline V gene are MNHEY and SMNVEV (reference sequence). CDR3 in DNA: TGTGCCAGCAGTCCTAGCGGGAGCTACTCCTACGAGCAGTACTTC. It specifies CASSPSGSYSYEQYF.

The rearrangement uses TRBV9 and TRBJ2-2; TRBD1 matches 8 bases. Germline CDR1 SGDLS, CDR2 YYNGEE. The CDR3 spans 14 residues. With 3 bases clipped from V and 7 bases from J, the junction kept 5 bases outside the gene matches. CDR3 residues: CASSGQGAGGELFF. CDR3 sequence (DNA): TGTGCCAGCAGCGGGCAGGGGGCTGGCGGGGAGCTGTTTTTT.

In DNA, the CDR3 is TGTGCCAGCGGGCCGTCTTCCTACGAGCAGTACTTC. It encodes CASGPSSYEQYF. This chain connects TRBV2 to TRBJ2-7; no clear D. Per germline, CDR1 SNHLY and CDR2 FYNNEI. Trimming removed 8 bases at V and 1 base at J, with 9 bases between. This CDR3 has 12 amino acids.

This clone has only one observation. The gene calls are TRBV28 and TRBJ1-4; 8 nucleotides line up with TRBD1. Trimming took 4 bases from V and 0 from J; bases not matched to a gene: 10. Germline lookup yields CDR1 MDHEN and CDR2 SYDVKM. There are 18 residues in the CDR3. CDR3 nucleotides: TGTGCCAGCAGTTCCTGGGACAGGACTAACCCAACTAATGAAAAACTGTTTTTT. Residues: CASSSWDRTNPTNEKLFF.

The J gene is TRBJ1-1, the V gene TRBV4-1; the match to TRBD1 covers 8 bases. Per the germline V gene, CDR1 is MGHRA and CDR2 is YSYEKL. CDR3 length: 16 residues. V trimming: 3 bases; J trimming: 1 base; junction bases outside the gene matches: 7. The CDR3 sequence is CASSQRQGLRNTEAFF. Here the CDR3 DNA reads TGCGCCAGCAGCCAGCGACAGGGGTTAAGGAACACTGAAGCTTTCTTT.

The V call is TRBV4-2, the J call TRBJ1-2; TRBD1 might be the D (6 bases). Deletions cut 5 bases from V and 3 bases from J, with 13 bases between. CDR3 length: 14 residues. Germline assignment: CDR1 LGHNA and CDR2 YNFKEQ. This CDR3 reads CASSYTQGDYGYTF. Written as DNA, the CDR3 is TGTGCCAGCAGCTATACACAGGGTGACTATGGCTACACCTTC.

The gene calls are TRBV29-1 and TRBJ1-2, with D unclear. The germline V gene has CDR1 SQVTM and CDR2 ANQGSEA. The length of the CDR3 is 14 residues. V lost 6 bases, J lost 0 bases, and 14 bases lay in between. The CDR3 coding sequence is TGCAGCGTCTTCACACTGGAAGCTAACTATGGCTACACCTTC. Translating gives CSVFTLEANYGYTF.

The V gene is TRBV4-1, the J gene TRBJ1-2, with unresolved D. Germline CDR1 is MGHRA and CDR2 is YSYEKL. Trimming took 2 bases from V and 4 from J, leaving 17 bases between them. The CDR3 spans 16 residues. CDR3 region: CASSQPILGLSYGYTF. The CDR3 DNA follows: TGCGCCAGCAGCCAACCTATCTTAGGACTTTCCTATGGCTACACCTTC.

The rearrangement links TRBV6-5 to TRBJ1-1, with 8 bases matching TRBD1. Germline CDR1 MNHEY, CDR2 SVGAGI. This CDR3 has 13 residues. The V and J ends lost 7 bases and 4 bases, in that order; junction bases with no gene match: 5. CDR3 coding DNA: TGTGCCAGCAAGCCAACAGGGGGCACTGAAGCTTTCTTT. Its translation: CASKPTGGTEAFF.

This clone has only one observation. The DNA of the CDR3 is TGCAGCGTTAGGGACCTGAACACTGAAGCTTTCTTT. Amino acids: CSVRDLNTEAFF. This chain joins TRBV29-1 and TRBJ1-1; a weak D match, TRBD1 (5 bases). This CDR3 is built from 12 residues. Germline V gene sequence: CDR1 SQVTM, CDR2 ANQGSEA. Deletions cut 5 bases from V and 0 bases from J, with 7 bases between.

The chain combines TRBV4-3 with TRBJ2-3; 12 bases line up with TRBD2. The V gene end was trimmed by 0 bases and the J gene end by 5 bases; junction bases not matched to a gene: 9. The CDR3 contains 18 residues. Germline V gene sequence: CDR1 LGHNA, CDR2 YSLEER. CDR3 bases: TGCGCCAGCAGCCAAGATAGGCTCCTAGCGGGAGGGCTAGATACGCAGTATTTT. Amino acids: CASSQDRLLAGGLDTQYF.

V usage is TRBV7-9 and J usage is TRBJ2-1; possible D gene TRBD2, 6 bases. Trimming pared 0 bases from V and 5 bases from J, leaving 11 bases between. CDR1 SEHNR and CDR2 FQNEAQ come from the germline V gene (reference sequence). This CDR3 is 15 amino acids long. In DNA form, the CDR3 reads TGTGCCAGCAGCTTAGCGGGAGGTATCGACAATGAGCAGTTCTTC. Its translation: CASSLAGGIDNEQFF.

This chain connects TRBV14 to TRBJ1-1; D call uncertain. Germline V gives CDR1 SGHDN, CDR2 FVKESK. The V end was cut by 2 bases, the J end by 5 bases, with 12 bases between. The CDR3 extends over 14 amino acids. CDR3 sequence: CASSQWSRETEAFF. The CDR3 DNA reads as TGTGCCAGCAGCCAATGGTCTAGGGAAACTGAAGCTTTCTTT.

The chain uses TRBV15 and TRBJ2-5; 9 bases align to TRBD2. The CDR3 length is 15 residues. Germline V gene data show CDR1 as LNHNV and CDR2 as YYDKDF (reference sequence). With 7 bases clipped from V and 5 bases from J, the junction kept 11 bases outside the gene matches. As DNA, the CDR3 is TGTGCCACCACCCCCACTGGAACTAGCGGGGAGACCCAGTACTTC. This translates into CATTPTGTSGETQYF.

The V gene is TRBV6-5, the J gene TRBJ2-2; tentatively, D is TRBD1 or TRBD2 (5 bases each). V shed 0 bases and J shed 4 bases, with 9 bases lying between them. The V gene's germline CDR1 is MNHEY and CDR2 SVGAGI. CDR3 length equals 15 residues. The CDR3 reads CASSYSTGLTGELFF. Written as DNA, the CDR3 is TGTGCCAGCAGTTACTCGACGGGGCTCACCGGGGAGCTGTTTTTT.

This sequence joins TRBV28 and TRBJ2-7, with D hard to call. This CDR3 contains 14 residues. Germline V gene lookup returns CDR1 MDHEN and CDR2 SYDVKM. Trimming took off 5 bases at V and 3 bases at J, with 14 bases between the two ends. CDR3 sequence: CASSPTPEDYEQYF. In nucleotides, the CDR3 is TGTGCCAGCAGTCCAACGCCAGAGGACTACGAGCAGTACTTC.

V and J are TRBV6-5 and TRBJ2-2; possible D gene TRBD1, 6 bases. Trimming shortened V by 2 bases and J by 2 bases, and 12 bases separated the two germline ends. This CDR3 has 16 amino acids. The germline V gene encodes CDR1 MNHEY and CDR2 SVGAGI. CDR3 in amino acids: CASSYLGTPNTGELFF. The CDR3 region has the DNA TGTGCCAGCAGTTACCTCGGGACACCAAACACCGGGGAGCTGTTTTTT.

Turning to this clone: Other nucleotide sequences in the sample specify the same CDR3. The chain joins TRBV10-1 to TRBJ2-7; D is undetermined. V shed 0 bases and J shed 2 bases, with 2 bases lying between them. Germline-derived CDR1 and CDR2 are WNHNN and SYGVQD (reference sequence). CDR3 length: 12 residues. Written as DNA, the CDR3 is TGCGCCAGCAGTGAGTCTGCCTACGAGCAGTACTTC. It codes for CASSESAYEQYF.

The rearrangement links TRBV30 to TRBJ2-7; TRBD2 agrees at 9 bases. The length of the CDR3 is 13 residues. CDR1 is GTSNPN and CDR2 is SVGIG in the germline V gene (reference sequence). Losses at the gene ends were 5 bases for V and 4 bases for J; bases not matched to a gene: 6. The CDR3 bases are TGTGCCTGGGGTTCGGCGGGAGGGTACGAGCAGTACTTC. Residues: CAWGSAGGYEQYF. The full variable domain, with the rest looked up from reference TRBV30 and TRBJ2-7, is SQTIHQWPATLVQPVGSPLSLECTVEGTSNPNLYWYRQAAGRGLQLLFYSVGIGQISSEVPQNLSASRPQDRQFILSSKKLLLSDSGFYLCAWGSAGGYEQYFGPGTRLTVT.

The V and J genes are TRBV11-2 and TRBJ2-5; tentatively, D is TRBD1 (6 bases). Germline lookup yields CDR1 SGHAT and CDR2 FQNNGV. The CDR3 has 15 residues. Trimming cost V 0 bases and J 5 bases, with 13 bases left between them. The CDR3 DNA is TGTGCCAGCAGCTTAGAAGGGGGAATGAGCGAGACCCAGTACTTC. Protein: CASSLEGGMSETQYF.

CDR3 in amino acids: CASSQDVGGSYEQYF. CDR3 in DNA: TGCGCCAGCAGCCAAGATGTGGGGGGTTCCTACGAGCAGTACTTC. This sequence joins TRBV4-3 and TRBJ2-7, with a possible D match to TRBD2 (6 bases). The V gene lost 0 bases and the J gene lost 1 base, with 10 bases spanning the gap. The germline gives CDR1 LGHNA, CDR2 YSLEER. The CDR3 has 15 amino acids.

The rearrangement uses TRBV19 and TRBJ1-6, with unresolved D. CDR1 and CDR2 (germline): LNHDA, SQIVND (reference sequence). Trimming left V 7 bases short and J 7 bases short, with 11 bases between. The CDR3 runs to 13 residues. The CDR3 reads CASNDGLNSPLHF. CDR3 sequence (DNA): TGTGCCAGTAATGACGGACTAAATTCACCCCTCCACTTT.

This rearrangement joins TRBV9 to TRBJ1-2; D is undetermined. Germline lookup yields CDR1 SGDLS and CDR2 YYNGEE. The CDR3 totals 14 residues. The V gene lost 3 bases and the J gene lost 1 base, with 10 bases spanning the gap. CDR3 bases: TGTGCCAGCAGCGGCAGCAGCAATAACTATGGCTACACCTTC. Its translation: CASSGSSNNYGYTF.

Remarks on this clone: Other DNA sequences of this sample code for an identical CDR3. The genes are TRBV9 and TRBJ2-7; 7 bases are a match to TRBD1. With V trimmed by 2 bases and J by 2 bases, 4 bases remained unmatched. Germline CDR1 SGDLS, CDR2 YYNGEE. The CDR3 consists of 14 residues. The CDR3 region has the DNA TGTGCCAGCAGCGTCGGGACAGCCACCTACGAGCAGTACTTC. Protein: CASSVGTATYEQYF.